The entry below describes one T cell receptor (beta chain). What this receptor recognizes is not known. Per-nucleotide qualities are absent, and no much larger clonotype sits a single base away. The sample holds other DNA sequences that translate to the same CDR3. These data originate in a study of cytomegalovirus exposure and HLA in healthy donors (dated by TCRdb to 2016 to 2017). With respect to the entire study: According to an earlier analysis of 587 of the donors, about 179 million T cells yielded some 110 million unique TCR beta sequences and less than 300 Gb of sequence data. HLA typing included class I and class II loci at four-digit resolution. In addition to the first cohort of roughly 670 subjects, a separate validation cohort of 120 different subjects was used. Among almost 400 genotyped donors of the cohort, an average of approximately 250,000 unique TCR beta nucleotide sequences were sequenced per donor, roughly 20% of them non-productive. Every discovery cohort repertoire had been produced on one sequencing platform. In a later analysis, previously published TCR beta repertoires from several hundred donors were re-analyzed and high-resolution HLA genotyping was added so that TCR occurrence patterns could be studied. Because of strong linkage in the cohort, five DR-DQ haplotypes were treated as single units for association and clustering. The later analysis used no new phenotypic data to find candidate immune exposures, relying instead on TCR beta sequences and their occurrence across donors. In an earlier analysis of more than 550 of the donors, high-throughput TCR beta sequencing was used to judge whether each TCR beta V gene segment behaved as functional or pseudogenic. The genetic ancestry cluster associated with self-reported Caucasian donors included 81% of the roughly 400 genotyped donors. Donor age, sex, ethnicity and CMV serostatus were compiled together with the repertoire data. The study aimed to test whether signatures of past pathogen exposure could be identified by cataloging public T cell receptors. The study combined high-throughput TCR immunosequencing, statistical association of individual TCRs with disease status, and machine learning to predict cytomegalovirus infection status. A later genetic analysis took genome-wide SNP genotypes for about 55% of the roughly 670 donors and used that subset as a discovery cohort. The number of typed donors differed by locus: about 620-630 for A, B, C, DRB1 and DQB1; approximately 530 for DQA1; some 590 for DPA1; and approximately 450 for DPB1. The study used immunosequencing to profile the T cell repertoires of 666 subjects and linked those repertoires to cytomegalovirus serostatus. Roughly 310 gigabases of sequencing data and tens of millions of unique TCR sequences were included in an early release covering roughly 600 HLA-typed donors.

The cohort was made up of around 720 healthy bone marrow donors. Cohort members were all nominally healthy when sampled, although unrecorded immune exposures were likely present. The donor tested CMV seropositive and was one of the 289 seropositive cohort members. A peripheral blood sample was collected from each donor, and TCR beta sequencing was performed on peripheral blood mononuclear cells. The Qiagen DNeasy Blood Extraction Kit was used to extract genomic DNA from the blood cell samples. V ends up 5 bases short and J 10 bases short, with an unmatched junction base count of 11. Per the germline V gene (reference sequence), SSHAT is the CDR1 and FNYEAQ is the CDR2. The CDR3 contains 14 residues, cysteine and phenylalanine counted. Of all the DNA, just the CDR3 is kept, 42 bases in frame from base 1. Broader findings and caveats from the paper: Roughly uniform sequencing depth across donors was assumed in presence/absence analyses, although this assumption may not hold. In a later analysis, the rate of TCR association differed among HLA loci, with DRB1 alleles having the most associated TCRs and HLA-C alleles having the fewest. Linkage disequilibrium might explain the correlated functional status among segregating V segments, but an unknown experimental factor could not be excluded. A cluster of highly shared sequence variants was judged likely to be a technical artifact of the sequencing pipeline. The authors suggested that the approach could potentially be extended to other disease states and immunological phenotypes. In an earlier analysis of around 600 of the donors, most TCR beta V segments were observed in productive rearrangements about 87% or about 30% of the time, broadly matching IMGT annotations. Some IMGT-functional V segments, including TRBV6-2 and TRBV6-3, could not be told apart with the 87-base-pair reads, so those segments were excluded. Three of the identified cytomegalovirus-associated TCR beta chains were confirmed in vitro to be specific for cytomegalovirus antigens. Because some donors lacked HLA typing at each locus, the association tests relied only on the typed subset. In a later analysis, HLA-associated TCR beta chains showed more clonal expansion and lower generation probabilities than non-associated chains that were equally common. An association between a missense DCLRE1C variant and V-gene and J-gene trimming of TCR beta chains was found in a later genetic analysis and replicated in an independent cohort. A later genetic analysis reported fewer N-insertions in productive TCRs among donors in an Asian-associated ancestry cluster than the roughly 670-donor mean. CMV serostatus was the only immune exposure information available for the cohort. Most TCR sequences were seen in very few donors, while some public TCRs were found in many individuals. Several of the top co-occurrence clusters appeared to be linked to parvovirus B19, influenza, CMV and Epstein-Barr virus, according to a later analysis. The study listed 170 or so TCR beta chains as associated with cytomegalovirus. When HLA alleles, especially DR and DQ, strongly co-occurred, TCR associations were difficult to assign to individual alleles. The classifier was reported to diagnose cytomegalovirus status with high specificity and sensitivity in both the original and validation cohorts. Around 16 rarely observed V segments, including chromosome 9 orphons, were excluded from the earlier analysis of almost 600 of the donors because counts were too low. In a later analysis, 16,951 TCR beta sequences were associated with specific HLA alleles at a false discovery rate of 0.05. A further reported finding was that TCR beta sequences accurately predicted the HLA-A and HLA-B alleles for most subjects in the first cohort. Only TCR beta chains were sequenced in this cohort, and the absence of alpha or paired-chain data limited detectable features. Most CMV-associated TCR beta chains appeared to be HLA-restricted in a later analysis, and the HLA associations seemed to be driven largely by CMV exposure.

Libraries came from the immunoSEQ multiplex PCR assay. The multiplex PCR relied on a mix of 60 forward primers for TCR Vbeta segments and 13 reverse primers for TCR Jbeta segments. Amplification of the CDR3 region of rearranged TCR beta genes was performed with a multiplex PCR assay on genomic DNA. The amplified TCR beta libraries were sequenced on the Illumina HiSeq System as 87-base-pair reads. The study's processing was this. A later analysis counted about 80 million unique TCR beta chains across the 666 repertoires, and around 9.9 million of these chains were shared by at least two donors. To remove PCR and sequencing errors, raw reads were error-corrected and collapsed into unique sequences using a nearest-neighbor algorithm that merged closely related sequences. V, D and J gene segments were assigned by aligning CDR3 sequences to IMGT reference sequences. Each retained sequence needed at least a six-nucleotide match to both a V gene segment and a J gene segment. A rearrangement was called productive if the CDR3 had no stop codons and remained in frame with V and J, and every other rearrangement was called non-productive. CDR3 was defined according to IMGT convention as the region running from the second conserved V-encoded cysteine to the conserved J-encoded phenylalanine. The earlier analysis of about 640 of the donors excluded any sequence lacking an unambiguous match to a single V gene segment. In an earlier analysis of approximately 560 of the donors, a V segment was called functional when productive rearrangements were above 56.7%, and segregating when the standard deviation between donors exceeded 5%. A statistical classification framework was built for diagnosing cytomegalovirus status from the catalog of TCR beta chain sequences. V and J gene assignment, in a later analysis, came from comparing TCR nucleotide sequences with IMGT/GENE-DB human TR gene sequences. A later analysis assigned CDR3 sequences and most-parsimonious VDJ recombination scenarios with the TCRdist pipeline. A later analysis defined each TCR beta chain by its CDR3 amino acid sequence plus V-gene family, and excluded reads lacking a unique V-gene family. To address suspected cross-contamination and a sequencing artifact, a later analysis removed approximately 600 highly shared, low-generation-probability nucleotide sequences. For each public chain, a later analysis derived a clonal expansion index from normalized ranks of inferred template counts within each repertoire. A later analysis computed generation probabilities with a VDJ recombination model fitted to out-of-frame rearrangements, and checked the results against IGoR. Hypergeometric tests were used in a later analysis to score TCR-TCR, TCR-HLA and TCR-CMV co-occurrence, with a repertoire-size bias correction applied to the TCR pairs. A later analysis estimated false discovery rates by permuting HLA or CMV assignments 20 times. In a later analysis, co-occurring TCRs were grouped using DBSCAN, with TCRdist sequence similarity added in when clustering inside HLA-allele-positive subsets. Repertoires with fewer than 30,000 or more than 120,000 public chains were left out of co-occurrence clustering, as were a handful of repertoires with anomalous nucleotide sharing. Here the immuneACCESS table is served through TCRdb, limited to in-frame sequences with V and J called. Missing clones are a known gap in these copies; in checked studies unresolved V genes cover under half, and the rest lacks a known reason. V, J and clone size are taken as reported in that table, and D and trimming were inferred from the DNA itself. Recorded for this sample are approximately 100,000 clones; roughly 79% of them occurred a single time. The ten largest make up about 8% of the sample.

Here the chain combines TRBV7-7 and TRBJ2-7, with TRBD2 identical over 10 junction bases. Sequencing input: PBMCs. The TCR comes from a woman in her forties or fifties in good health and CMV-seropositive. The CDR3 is CASSVASGSFEQYF. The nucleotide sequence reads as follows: TGTGCCAGCAGCGTTGCTAGCGGGAGTTTCGAACAGTACTTC. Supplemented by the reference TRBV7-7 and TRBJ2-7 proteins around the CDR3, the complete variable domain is GAGVSQSPRYKVTKRGQDVTLRCDPISSHATLYWYQQALGQGPEFLTYFNYEAQPDKSGLPSDRFSAERPEGSISTLTIQRTEQRDSAMYRCASSVASGSFEQYFGPGTRLTVT.